The rows below give T cell receptor beta chains drawn from one sample of a study of shared clonotypes between healthy human individuals. Clones were sequenced by immunoSEQ multiplex PCR, and TCRdb holds only the in-frame ones, with some missing. The sample yields under 2.5 million clones, around 92% seen once. The sample consisted of naive CD4+ T cells from PBMCs. The receptors come from a man aged 18 to 35 in good health. Some clones in this sample may be carry-over from other donors' samples. CDR3s include the opening cysteine and the closing phenylalanine or tryptophan. The D gene is left open where the match is weak. Clone size, where shown, is once, few, many, or a class for clones that have expanded.

TRBV28	NA	TRBJ2-7	NA	TGTGCCAGCAGTAGGACACCCGCCTACGAGCAGTACTTC	CASSRTPAYEQYF
TRBV27	NA	TRBJ1-5	NA	TGTGCCAGCAGCATGTCTCGGGATCAGCCCCAGCATTTT	CASSMSRDQPQHF
TRBV30	once	TRBJ2-7	TRBD1	TGTGCCTGGGAACAGGGGGCCGAGCAGTACTTC	CAWEQGAEQYF
TRBV9	NA	TRBJ2-2	NA	TGTGCCAGCAGGGAAGCATACACCGGGGAGCTGTTTTTT	CASREAYTGELFF
TRBV28	NA	TRBJ2-2	TRBD2	TGTGCCAGCAGTTTACTGGCGGGAGGCACCGGGGAGCTGTTTTTT	CASSLLAGGTGELFF
TRBV13	NA	TRBJ1-6	NA	TGTGCCAGCAGCGCCCGACAGAGCTCGGGATCACCCCTCCACTTT	CASSARQSSGSPLHF
TRBV30	NA	TRBJ2-2	TRBD2	TGTGCCTGGAGTCCCAGCGGACTAGTAGCCGGGGAGCTGTTTTTT	CAWSPSGLVAGELFF
TRBV5-1	NA	TRBJ1-2	NA	TGCGCCAGCAGCCCCAAGACAGGCTATGGCTACACCTTC	CASSPKTGYGYTF
TRBV5-1	NA	TRBJ2-1	TRBD1	TGCGCCAGCAGCTTGGAGCCACGGACAGGGGGCAATGAGCAGTTCTTC	CASSLEPRTGGNEQFF
TRBV19	NA	TRBJ1-5	TRBD1	TGTGCCAGTAGTCCTGGACAGGGGAGAGGAAGTCAGCCCCAGCATTTT	CASSPGQGRGSQPQHF
TRBV11-3	NA	TRBJ2-2	NA	TGTGCCAGCAGCTTAGGGCCTCACGCGAACACCGGGGAGCTGTTTTTT	CASSLGPHANTGELFF
TRBV5-1	NA	TRBJ1-1	NA	TGCGCCAGCAGCCAAATCCCGGCAGGGGCGGGCACTGAAGCTTTCTTT	CASSQIPAGAGTEAFF
TRBV5-1	NA	TRBJ2-7	NA	TGCGCCAGCAGCTTAGATGTCCGCTCCTACGAGCAGTACTTC	CASSLDVRSYEQYF
TRBV7-8	NA	TRBJ2-3	TRBD2	TGTGCCAGCAGCTTAAGGCGGGGAGGGGATACGCAGTATTTT	CASSLRRGGDTQYF
TRBV18	NA	TRBJ1-2	TRBD1	TGTGCCAGCTCACGAGGGACAGGGAGCGGCTACACCTTC	CASSRGTGSGYTF
TRBV20-1	NA	TRBJ1-4	NA	TGCAGTGCTAGATCGAATGAAAAACTGTTTTTT	CSARSNEKLFF
TRBV11-3	NA	TRBJ2-1	TRBD1	TGTGCCAGCGGAGGGACAGGGGCCAATGAGCAGTTCTTC	CASGGTGANEQFF
TRBV4-1	NA	TRBJ2-7	NA	TGCGCCAGCAGCCGCGGACAGACCTACGAGCAGTACTTC	CASSRGQTYEQYF
TRBV6-5	NA	TRBJ2-7	TRBD2	TGTGCCAGCAGTTACTCGGCGGGAGGACCCTACGAGCAGTACTTC	CASSYSAGGPYEQYF
TRBV7-9	NA	TRBJ2-3	TRBD2	TGTGCCAGCAGCTTAGGCGGGAGGGCCTCAGATACGCAGTATTTT	CASSLGGRASDTQYF
TRBV6-4	NA	TRBJ2-7	NA	TGTGCCAGCAAAAGAGGGGAGCAGTACTTC	CASKRGEQYF
TRBV27	NA	TRBJ2-1	NA	TGTGCCAGCAGTTTAACCGGGCGGGGTTCTGGTTATGAGCAGTTCTTC	CASSLTGRGSGYEQFF
TRBV5-6	NA	TRBJ1-5	NA	TGTGCCAGCAGCGGGGGGAGCAATCAGCCCCAGCATTTT	CASSGGSNQPQHF
TRBV28	once	TRBJ1-3	NA	TGTGCCAGCAGTTTGCTGGGGCGTGGAAACACCATATATTTT	CASSLLGRGNTIYF
TRBV7-8	NA	TRBJ2-1	NA	TGTGCCAGCAGCGCGGGACAGATCAACTACAATGAGCAGTTCTTC	CASSAGQINYNEQFF
TRBV27	NA	TRBJ2-2	TRBD1	TGTGCCAGCGGAAAAGACAGGGGGCTGGACGCCGGGGAGCTGTTTTTT	CASGKDRGLDAGELFF
TRBV10-1	NA	TRBJ2-7	NA	TGCGCCAGCAGTGACCCTAAACAGGGCGGGAGCTCCTACGAGCAGTACTTC	CASSDPKQGGSSYEQYF
TRBV9	NA	TRBJ2-3	NA	TGTGCCAGCAGCCCCCCAGGGCGGACTAGCACAGATACGCAGTATTTT	CASSPPGRTSTDTQYF
TRBV5-6	NA	TRBJ2-5	TRBD1	TGTGCCAGCAGCCCGCAGACAGGGACAGAGACCCAGTACTTC	CASSPQTGTETQYF
TRBV7-3	once	TRBJ2-3	NA	TGTGCCAGCAGCCCTAGACCGCCAAGGGGGGCAGATACGCAGTATTTT	CASSPRPPRGADTQYF
TRBV2	NA	TRBJ1-2	TRBD1	TGTGCCAGCAGCCAGACAGGGGGCGATGGCTACACCTTC	CASSQTGGDGYTF
TRBV9	NA	TRBJ1-1	NA	TGTGCCAGCAGCGAAAGGGCATACACTGAAGCTTTCTTT	CASSERAYTEAFF
TRBV29-1	NA	TRBJ2-1	TRBD2	TGCAGCGTAGGCTTGCTAGCGGGAGGTAATGAGCAGTTCTTC	CSVGLLAGGNEQFF
TRBV4-3	few	TRBJ2-1	NA	TGCGCCAGCAGCCCGGCCACAGGGAACTACAATGAGCAGTTCTTC	CASSPATGNYNEQFF
TRBV18	NA	TRBJ2-7	TRBD1	TGTGCCAGCTCACCGACCCCGGGACAGATCGCCTACGAGCAGTACTTC	CASSPTPGQIAYEQYF
TRBV19	NA	TRBJ1-5	NA	TGTGCCAGTAGTATTGGGTTCGGGAGACGGGGCAATCAGCCCCAGCATTTT	CASSIGFGRRGNQPQHF
TRBV7-2	NA	TRBJ1-3	NA	TGTGCCAGCACCGCGGATTTTGGGGGAAACACCATATATTTT	CASTADFGGNTIYF
TRBV11-2	NA	TRBJ1-2	NA	TGTGCCAGCAGTTGGCGAGTCCGCGGCTATGGCTACACCTTC	CASSWRVRGYGYTF
TRBV2	NA	TRBJ2-7	TRBD1	TGTGCCAGCAGATGGGACAGGTACGAGCAGTACTTC	CASRWDRYEQYF
TRBV7-3	NA	TRBJ2-1	NA	TGTGCCAGCAGCTCCGACGGGAGCTCCTACAATGAGCAGTTCTTC	CASSSDGSSYNEQFF
TRBV5-1	NA	TRBJ2-1	TRBD2	TGCGCCAGCAGCTTAGGACTAGCGTCCTACAATGAGCAGTTCTTC	CASSLGLASYNEQFF
TRBV28	NA	TRBJ1-1	TRBD1	TGTGCCAGCAGACCCGGACAGGGGTATCGAGGTTTCTTT	CASRPGQGYRGFF
TRBV7-3	NA	TRBJ2-3	NA	TGTGCCAGCAGCCCCGGGATCCCAGATACGCAGTATTTT	CASSPGIPDTQYF
TRBV9	NA	TRBJ1-3	NA	TGTGCCAGCAGCGGACAGCTTAACTCTGGAAACACCATATATTTT	CASSGQLNSGNTIYF
TRBV7-8	NA	TRBJ2-1	TRBD2	TGTGCCAGCCACTGGGGAACTAGCGGGAGGGTGGATGAGCAGTTCTTC	CASHWGTSGRVDEQFF
TRBV7-2	NA	TRBJ2-1	NA	TGTGCCAGCAGCCCTAGGCCGGGAGTGGGCTACAATGAGCAGTTCTTC	CASSPRPGVGYNEQFF
TRBV28	NA	TRBJ2-5	NA	TGTGCCAGCAGCCACCAAACGGGGGAGACCCAGTACTTC	CASSHQTGETQYF
TRBV28	NA	TRBJ1-1	NA	TGTGCCAGCAGTTTAGGGGGGGAACTGGCTTTCTTT	CASSLGGELAFF